The 32 T cell receptor beta chains presented below share a single source sample, sequenced in a study of blood T cell repertoires in COVID-19. Data came from immunoSEQ multiplex PCR; TCRdb stores just in-frame clones and leaves some out. The sample contains around 150,000 clones, about 83% of which appear only once. Sequencing used PBMCs or T cells enriched from blood (not recorded which). These receptors came from a woman aged 50 to 65 with acute COVID-19.

V and J are TRBV24-1 and TRBJ2-1; 7 nucleotides agree with TRBD1. The V segment lost 3 bases and the J segment 6 bases; nucleotides outside the gene matches: 4. The CDR3 length is 14 residues. The germline CDR1 and CDR2 sequences are KGHDR and SFDVKD. CDR3 sequence: CATSDPTGANEQFF. The CDR3 bases are TGTGCCACCAGTGATCCAACAGGGGCCAATGAGCAGTTCTTC.

This sequence joins TRBV11-3 and TRBJ2-7; TRBD2 might be the D (5 bases). The CDR3 has 13 residues. Germline CDR1 is SGHNT and CDR2 is YENEEA. Between the trimmed V and J ends, which lost 3 bases and 5 bases, there was a span of 11 bases. In DNA form, the CDR3 reads TGTGCCAGCAGCTTGGGCGGGCTGAACGAGCAGTACTTC. The encoded protein is CASSLGGLNEQYF.

This clone was observed once. The rearrangement links TRBV7-2 to TRBJ2-5; perhaps TRBD2 as D (6 bases). This CDR3 is built from 15 residues. V was shortened by 1 base and J by 1 base, with 10 bases between the two germline ends. Germline V gene data show CDR1 as SGHTA and CDR2 as FQGNSA. The DNA for the CDR3 is TGTGCCAGCAGCTTAGTGGTAGCGGTCCAAGAGACCCAGTACTTC. This gives the protein CASSLVVAVQETQYF. Full variable domain (missing parts from reference TRBV7-2 and TRBJ2-5): GAGVSQSPSNKVTEKGKDVELRCDPISGHTALYWYRQSLGQGLEFLIYFQGNSAPDKSGLPSDRFSAERTGGSVSTLTIQRTQQEDSAVYLCASSLVVAVQETQYFGPGTRLLVL.

V gene TRBV4-3 combines with J gene TRBJ1-6; 8 bases match TRBD1. Germline CDR1 reads LGHNA; CDR2 reads YSLEER. Trimming cost V 1 base and J 0 bases; bases outside gene matches: 5. The CDR3 has 18 residues. CDR3 in DNA: TGCGCCAGCAGCCAAGGGACAGGGCCTAGCTCCTATAATTCACCCCTCCACTTT. It yields the protein CASSQGTGPSSYNSPLHF.

The chain recombines TRBV2 with TRBJ2-7, with a possible D match to TRBD2 (6 bases). The CDR3 is made up of 13 amino acids. Germline CDR1 and CDR2: SNHLY and FYNNEI. V lost 2 bases to trimming and J lost 6 bases, with 11 bases between them. Here the CDR3 reads CASSELGGREQYF. The CDR3 DNA follows: TGTGCCAGCAGTGAATTGGGGGGTCGCGAGCAGTACTTC.

This clone was detected once. The chain couples TRBV11-3 to TRBJ2-1; 7 bases agree with TRBD2. The junction had 8 bases not matched to a gene; V was cut back by 4 bases and J by 5 bases. The CDR3 length is 15 residues. Germline CDR1 SGHNT, CDR2 YENEEA. The CDR3 loop reads CASSSPGLTNNEQFF. DNA of the CDR3: TGTGCCAGCAGCTCGCCGGGACTAACGAACAATGAGCAGTTCTTC.

In nucleotides, the CDR3 is TGTGCCAGCAGCCCCTATCGGGACAGTACCTACGAGCAGTACTTC. It codes for CASSPYRDSTYEQYF. J is TRBJ2-7 and V is TRBV2; TRBD1 matches at 7 bases. Unmatched junction bases numbered 10, after V lost 6 bases and J lost 2 bases. The CDR3 is 15 amino acids. Germline V gene sequence: CDR1 SNHLY, CDR2 FYNNEI.

CDR3 protein: CASSPSRTAETQYF. CDR3 sequence (DNA): TGTGCCAGCAGTCCCTCAAGAACCGCGGAGACCCAGTACTTC. J is TRBJ2-5 and V is TRBV6-5; no firm D call. The CDR3 runs to 14 residues. Germline V lookup: CDR1 MNHEY, CDR2 SVGAGI. Trimming cost V 5 bases and J 5 bases, with 15 bases left between them.

The rearrangement joins TRBV28 to TRBJ1-5, with D maybe TRBD1 (6 bases). V was cut by 5 bases and J by 6 bases, with 11 bases left in between. Germline-derived CDR1 and CDR2 are MDHEN and SYDVKM. This CDR3 is built from 13 residues. CDR3 bases: TGTGCCAGCAGTAGGGGGTTCGGTCAGCCCCAGCATTTT. This encodes CASSRGFGQPQHF.

The chain joins TRBV19 to TRBJ2-7, with D perhaps matching TRBD2 (6 bases). V was clipped by 4 bases and J by 6 bases, with 19 bases between them. In germline, CDR1 is LNHDA, CDR2 SQIVND (reference sequence). CDR3 size: 15 residues. The CDR3 DNA follows: TGTGCCAGTAGTAAAAGGACGGGAGTCCCCGGCGAGCAGTACTTC. The encoded protein is CASSKRTGVPGEQYF.

The chain links TRBV7-2 to TRBJ2-3; the D is unclear. CDR3 size: 14 residues. Germline lookup yields CDR1 SGHTA and CDR2 FQGNSA. Trimming cost V 4 bases and J 0 bases, with 8 bases left between them. The CDR3 bases are TGTGCCAGCAGCTCGAGGTATAGCACAGATACGCAGTATTTT. This gives the protein CASSSRYSTDTQYF.

The chain joins TRBV28 to TRBJ2-7; 7 bases are a match to TRBD1. J was trimmed by 2 bases and V by 7 bases; bases with no gene match: 8. From germline, CDR1 is MDHEN and CDR2 SYDVKM. This CDR3 has 14 amino acids. The CDR3 is CASTTGQSTYEQYF. The CDR3 nucleotides are TGTGCCAGCACCACGGGACAGTCTACCTACGAGCAGTACTTC.

V and J are TRBV18 and TRBJ1-5; tentatively, D is TRBD1 (6 bases). Per the germline V gene, CDR1 is KGHSH and CDR2 is LQKENI. Trimming removed 0 bases from V and 6 bases from J, with 15 bases in between. This CDR3 comprises 16 residues. CDR3 in DNA: TGTGCCAGCTCACCACCGGTTCAGGGGTTTACTCAGCCCCAGCATTTT. Residues: CASSPPVQGFTQPQHF.

V is TRBV6-6 and J is TRBJ2-5, with 7 bases fitting TRBD2. The CDR3 is made up of 14 amino acids. Unmatched junction bases numbered 5, after V lost 4 bases and J lost 3 bases. Germline values: CDR1 MNHNY, CDR2 SVGAGI (reference sequence). The CDR3 bases are TGTGCCAGCAGTTTCGGAGGGAGGGAAGAGACCCAGTACTTC. Encoded protein: CASSFGGREETQYF.

This chain links TRBV15 with TRBJ2-1; TRBD2 agrees at 13 bases. The CDR3 spans 17 residues. Germline-derived CDR1 and CDR2 are LNHNV and YYDKDF (reference sequence). V lost 0 bases, J lost 8 bases, and 7 bases stayed unmatched. The CDR3 spells CATSREGGTSGIDEQFF. DNA for the CDR3: TGTGCCACCAGCAGAGAGGGGGGGACTAGCGGGATTGATGAGCAGTTCTTC.

The CDR3 region is CSAAGALTGGYGYTF. CDR3 DNA sequence: TGCAGCGCCGCTGGTGCGCTGACGGGGGGCTATGGCTACACCTTC. The chain employs TRBV29-1 and TRBJ1-2; D is perhaps TRBD1 (5 bases). The V gene lost 7 bases and the J gene lost 4 bases, with 22 bases spanning the gap. CDR1 is SQVTM and CDR2 is ANQGSEA in the germline V gene. The CDR3 contains 15 residues. Drawing the rest from reference TRBV29-1 and TRBJ1-2, the complete variable domain is SAVISQKPSRDICQRGTSLTIQCQVDSQVTMMFWYRQQPGQSLTLIATANQGSEATYESGFVIDKFPISRPNLTFSTLTVSNMSPEDSSIYLCSAAGALTGGYGYTFGSGTRLTVV.

This rearrangement joins TRBV7-2 to TRBJ2-7, with D perhaps TRBD2 (6 bases). Germline CDR1 and CDR2: SGHTA and FQGNSA. V lost 2 bases to trimming and J lost 7 bases, with 9 bases between them. This CDR3 spans 12 amino acids. CDR3 amino acids: CASSLRAGEQYF. In DNA, the CDR3 is TGTGCCAGCAGCTTAAGGGCGGGAGAGCAGTACTTC.

J is TRBJ1-1 and V is TRBV3-1 (or the pseudogene TRBV3-2); 10 bases are a match to TRBD1. Per germline, CDR1 LGHDT and CDR2 YNNKEL (reference sequence). V shed 6 bases and J 1 base; nucleotides not matched to a gene: 14. The CDR3 spans 18 residues. The CDR3 loop reads CASRGRDRGVGGNTEAFF. Here the CDR3 DNA reads TGTGCCAGCAGGGGACGGGACAGGGGTGTTGGGGGGAACACTGAAGCTTTCTTT.

This chain links TRBV6-2 or TRBV6-3 with TRBJ2-1; D is unresolved. CDR3 size: 14 residues. Trimming took 1 base from V and 6 from J, leaving 10 bases between them. Germline CDR1 reads MNHEY; CDR2 reads SVGEGT. The CDR3 is CASSYLAMGNEQFF. The CDR3 DNA is TGTGCCAGCAGTTACTTAGCAATGGGCAATGAGCAGTTCTTC.

CDR3 amino acids: CASSLMTSAPQETQYF. CDR3 DNA: TGCGCCAGCAGCCTAATGACTAGCGCGCCTCAAGAGACCCAGTACTTC. This sequence joins TRBV5-1 and TRBJ2-5, with 8 positions matching TRBD2. J lost 2 bases, V lost 4 bases, and 10 bases had no gene match. The CDR3 contains 16 residues. Germline V gene sequence: CDR1 SGHRS, CDR2 YFSETQ.

This chain connects TRBV7-9 to TRBJ2-7; possible D gene TRBD2, 5 bases. This CDR3 region has 12 residues. Germline V gene sequence: CDR1 SEHNR, CDR2 FQNEAQ (reference sequence). V was pared by 5 bases and J by 2 bases, with 7 bases between. CDR3 nucleotide sequence: TGTGCCAGCAGCCCGGAGGCCTACGAGCAGTACTTC. This gives the protein CASSPEAYEQYF.

This chain connects TRBV19 to TRBJ2-2, with 12 bases identical to TRBD2. The CDR3 has 17 amino acids. Germline CDR1 is LNHDA and CDR2 is SQIVND (reference sequence). V lost 0 bases to trimming and J lost 5 bases; unmatched junction nucleotides: 4. The CDR3 reads CASSIEGLAGGTGELFF. CDR3 nucleotides: TGTGCCAGTAGTATAGAGGGACTAGCGGGCGGGACCGGGGAGCTGTTTTTT. Variable domain in full (rest from reference TRBV19 and TRBJ2-2): DGGITQSPKYLFRKEGQNVTLSCEQNLNHDAMYWYRQDPGQGLRLIYYSQIVNDFQKGDIAEGYSVSREKKESFPLTVTSAQKNPTAFYLCASSIEGLAGGTGELFFGEGSRLTVL.

The V gene is TRBV27, the J gene TRBJ2-2; no firm D call. The ends were cut back, 2 bases at V and 0 bases at J, with 7 bases in the middle. The CDR3 runs to 15 residues. Germline CDR1 and CDR2: MNHEY and SMNVEV (reference sequence). The CDR3 spells CASSLGLSNTGELFF. The CDR3, as DNA: TGTGCCAGCAGTTTAGGCCTCTCGAACACCGGGGAGCTGTTTTTT.

The chain has TRBV7-6 and TRBJ2-5; 10 nucleotides align to TRBD2. V lost 5 bases and J lost 5; bases outside the gene matches: 20. The CDR3 is 19 amino acids. Germline-derived CDR1 and CDR2 are SGHVS and FNYEAQ. This chain's CDR3 is CASSPAGGLAGDKGETQYF. CDR3 nucleotide sequence: TGTGCCAGCAGCCCCGCAGGGGGGCTAGCGGGAGATAAGGGGGAGACCCAGTACTTC.

This clone was seen a handful of times. The rearrangement joins TRBV25-1 to TRBJ1-4; D may be TRBD1 (6 bases). V dropped 0 bases and J dropped 2 bases, with 10 bases sitting between them. CDR1 is MGHDK and CDR2 is SYGVNS in the germline V gene. This CDR3 is built from 16 residues. This CDR3 is CASSEYLGATNEKLFF. CDR3 in DNA: TGTGCCAGCAGTGAATATTTGGGGGCGACTAATGAAAAACTGTTTTTT.

J is TRBJ2-1 and V is TRBV11-3, with TRBD2 as a possible D gene (5 bases). V dropped 1 base and J dropped 12 bases, with 13 bases sitting between them. Germline CDR1 reads SGHNT; CDR2 reads YENEEA. The CDR3 extends over 13 amino acids. For the CDR3, the DNA is TGTGCCAGCAGCTTAGGCCGGTCCGGGGTGCAGTTCTTC. Translated, it gives CASSLGRSGVQFF. Combining the CDR3 with reference TRBV11-3 and TRBJ2-1 gives the whole variable domain EAGVVQSPRYKIIEKKQPVAFWCNPISGHNTLYWYLQNLGQGPELLIRYENEEAVDDSQLPKDRFSAERLKGVDSTLKIQPAELGDSAVYLCASSLGRSGVQFFGPGTRLTVL.

This chain connects TRBV4-1 to TRBJ2-3, with 11 bases lining up with TRBD2. This CDR3 spans 16 amino acids. The V gene's germline CDR1 is MGHRA and CDR2 YSYEKL. V gave up 3 bases and J gave up 6 bases; unmatched junction bases: 8. Written as DNA, the CDR3 is TGCGCCAGCAGCCAGCCGGGACTAGCGGTGTCGGATACGCAGTATTTT. Encoded protein: CASSQPGLAVSDTQYF.

The chain links TRBV4-2 to TRBJ2-2; 8 nucleotides agree with TRBD1. The CDR3 sequence is 15 residues long. CDR1 and CDR2 from the germline V gene are LGHNA and YNFKEQ. J was trimmed by 4 bases and V by 4 bases; bases with no gene match: 5. CDR3 DNA sequence: TGTGCCAGCAGCCGAGAGACAGGGGCCACCGGGGAGCTGTTTTTT. It codes for CASSRETGATGELFF.

The chain has TRBV29-1 and TRBJ1-2, with D unclear. The germline V gene has CDR1 SQVTM and CDR2 ANQGSEA. The CDR3 runs 12 residues. V shed 3 bases and J shed 3 bases, with 8 bases lying between them. CDR3 nucleotide sequence: TGCAGCGTTGAGTCTCTATACTATGGCTACACCTTC. Its translation is CSVESLYYGYTF.

This clone came up a few times. The gene calls are TRBV3-1 (or the pseudogene TRBV3-2) and TRBJ2-3; D is unresolved. Germline CDR1 is LGHDT and CDR2 is YNNKEL (reference sequence). The ends were cut back, 3 bases at V and 0 bases at J, with 7 bases in the middle. CDR3 length equals 14 residues. CDR3 amino acids: CASSHVGSTDTQYF. As DNA, the CDR3 is TGTGCCAGCAGCCATGTCGGGAGCACAGATACGCAGTATTTT.

The chain recombines TRBV19 with TRBJ2-2; D is possibly TRBD2 (6 bases). The germline gives CDR1 LNHDA, CDR2 SQIVND (reference sequence). This CDR3 has 13 residues. Trimming left V 6 bases short and J 4 bases short, with 9 bases between. The DNA for the CDR3 is TGTGCCAGTAGCTGGAGGGCCACCGGGGAGCTGTTTTTT. This encodes CASSWRATGELFF.

The gene calls are TRBV24-1 and TRBJ2-5; TRBD1 matches 8 bases. From germline, CDR1 is KGHDR and CDR2 SFDVKD. V lost 3 bases to trimming and J lost 4 bases; unmatched junction nucleotides: 9. The CDR3 contains 16 residues. The CDR3 region has the DNA TGTGCCACCAGTGATATCCAAGGACAGGGTGGAGAGACCCAGTACTTC. This encodes CATSDIQGQGGETQYF.